A selection of T cell receptor beta chains follows, all from one sample in a study of blood T cell repertoires in COVID-19. The data were produced by immunoSEQ multiplex PCR, yet TCRdb's version contains in-frame clones alone and is incomplete. The table lists under 300,000 clones, around 84% of them singletons. Sequencing was done on a sample of peripheral blood. The receptor set was obtained from a middle-aged woman who had recovered from COVID-19. The CDR3 runs from the conserved cysteine through the conserved F or W. The D gene is left open where the match is weak. A clone size is listed for some rows: how often the clone was seen (once, few, many), or a class if it is expanded.

J gene	D gene	clone size	V gene	CDR3 DNA	CDR3 protein
TRBJ2-7	.	.	TRBV19	TGTGCCAGTACCGACCCCTCGGCGGCAGGGGAAATCAGCGAGCAGTACTTC	CASTDPSAAGEISEQYF
TRBJ2-1	.	.	TRBV18	TGTGCCAGCTCACCTACGAGCGACCACAATGAGCAGTTCTTC	CASSPTSDHNEQFF
TRBJ1-2	.	few	TRBV19	TGTGCCAGTAGTATAGATCTACGGGAGTACTATGGCTACACCTTC	CASSIDLREYYGYTF
TRBJ1-4	TRBD1	.	TRBV18	TGTGCCAGCTCACAAGACAGGGGTGAAAAACTGTTTTTT	CASSQDRGEKLFF
TRBJ1-2	.	.	TRBV9	TGTGCCAGCAGCGTACTCGGTGCTAACTATGGCTACACCTTC	CASSVLGANYGYTF
TRBJ1-5	TRBD1	.	TRBV18	TGTGCCAGCTCGGGACAGGGGGGTAGCAATCAGCCCCAGCATTTT	CASSGQGGSNQPQHF
TRBJ2-7	.	.	TRBV6-2/TRBV6-3	TGTGCCAGCACCCCCGGACGGACGGCATCCCCGGGGGAGCAGTACTTC	CASTPGRTASPGEQYF
TRBJ1-1	.	once	TRBV10-2	TGCGCCAGCACTGACCTTTTAAACACTGAAGCTTTCTTT	CASTDLLNTEAFF
TRBJ1-4	.	once	TRBV30	TGTGCCTGGAGTGTTGCGGGGGGAAATGAAAAACTGTTTTTT	CAWSVAGGNEKLFF
TRBJ2-6	.	.	TRBV2	TGTGCCAGCGACGAGGGATCCGGGGCCAACGTCCTGACTTTC	CASDEGSGANVLTF
TRBJ2-4	.	.	TRBV6-5	TGTGCCAGCGTAAACAGGGAGCGGGGAAACATTCAGTACTTC	CASVNRERGNIQYF
TRBJ1-2	.	.	TRBV28	TGTGCCAGCAGTTTAGACTCCCCTCAGGGGAAAGGAAAGTATGGCTACACCTTC	CASSLDSPQGKGKYGYTF
TRBJ2-3	.	.	TRBV2	TGTGCCAGCAAGGACTGGACAGATACGCAGTATTTT	CASKDWTDTQYF
TRBJ1-1	.	.	TRBV6-6	TGTGCCAGCGCGGCCGTGCCGACCTCGGAAGCTTTCTTT	CASAAVPTSEAFF
TRBJ2-3	.	.	TRBV12-3/TRBV12-4	TGTGCCAGCAGCCGACTCTCAGATACGCAGTATTTT	CASSRLSDTQYF
TRBJ2-3	TRBD2	few	TRBV9	TGTGCCAGCAGTACCAACTCCGCGGGGGCAGATACGCAGTATTTT	CASSTNSAGADTQYF
TRBJ2-3	.	.	TRBV29-1	TGCAGCGTTGAGGCTGACACCCGCACAGATACGCAGTATTTT	CSVEADTRTDTQYF
TRBJ1-2	.	.	TRBV10-3	TGTGCCACCGGCGATGGACACGGGGGTGAGGGCTACACCTTC	CATGDGHGGEGYTF
TRBJ2-2	TRBD1	.	TRBV11-3	TGTGCCAGCAGCCCCGGGACAGGGGACACCGGGGAGCTGTTTTTT	CASSPGTGDTGELFF
TRBJ2-7	TRBD1	.	TRBV5-1	TGCGCCAGCAGCTCCTCAGGGGGCTCACCCTCCTACGAGCAGTACTTC	CASSSSGGSPSYEQYF
TRBJ1-2	.	.	TRBV18	TGTGCCAGCTCACCAGGAAGTTCGGGACTTGTCGGTGACTATGGCTACACCTTC	CASSPGSSGLVGDYGYTF
TRBJ1-5	TRBD1	.	TRBV27	TGTGCCAGCAGTTCACAACAGGGGAGGAATCAGCCCCAGCATTTT	CASSSQQGRNQPQHF
TRBJ1-6	.	once	TRBV6-5	TGTGCCAGCGGCAGGGGCGATTCACCCCTCCACTTT	CASGRGDSPLHF
TRBJ1-1	.	.	TRBV5-5	TGTGCCAGCAGCTCGGCTGTCTGGGGGCGCCGTTCTATGAACACTGAAGCTTTCTTT	CASSSAVWGRRSMNTEAFF
TRBJ1-2	.	.	TRBV7-2	TGTGCCAGCAGCTTAGACAGAAGCCATGGCTACACCTTC	CASSLDRSHGYTF
TRBJ2-5	TRBD1	.	TRBV5-1	TGCGCCAGCAGCGTCAGGGGGATAAGGTTAAAAGAGACCCAGTACTTC	CASSVRGIRLKETQYF
TRBJ1-1	.	.	TRBV6-5	TGTGCCAGCAGGCGCGCGACTCGGGTGAACACTGAAGCTTTCTTT	CASRRATRVNTEAFF